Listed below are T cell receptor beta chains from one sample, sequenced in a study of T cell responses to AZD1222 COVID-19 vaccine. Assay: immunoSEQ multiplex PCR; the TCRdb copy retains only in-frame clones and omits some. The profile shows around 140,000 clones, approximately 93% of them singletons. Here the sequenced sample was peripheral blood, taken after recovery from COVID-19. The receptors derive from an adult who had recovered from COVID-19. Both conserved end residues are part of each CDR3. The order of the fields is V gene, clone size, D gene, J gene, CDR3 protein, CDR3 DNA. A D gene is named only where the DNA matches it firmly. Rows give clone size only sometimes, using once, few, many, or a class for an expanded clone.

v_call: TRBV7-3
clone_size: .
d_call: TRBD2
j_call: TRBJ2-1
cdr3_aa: CASSSAGLAGGEQFF
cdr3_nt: TGTGCCAGCAGCTCCGCCGGACTAGCGGGAGGGGAGCAGTTCTTC

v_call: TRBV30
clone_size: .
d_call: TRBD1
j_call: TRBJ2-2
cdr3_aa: CAWSVSFWGQSNTGELFF
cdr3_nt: TGTGCCTGGAGTGTAAGTTTTTGGGGACAGTCGAACACCGGGGAGCTGTTTTTT

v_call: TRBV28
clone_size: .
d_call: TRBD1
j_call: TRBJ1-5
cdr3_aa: CASTDHAGGTQPQHF
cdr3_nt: TGTGCCAGCACCGACCATGCAGGGGGTACTCAGCCCCAGCATTTT

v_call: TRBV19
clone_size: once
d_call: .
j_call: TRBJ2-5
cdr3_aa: CASSRDVPMRGQETQYF
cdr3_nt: TGTGCCAGTAGTAGGGACGTCCCTATGAGGGGTCAAGAGACCCAGTACTTC

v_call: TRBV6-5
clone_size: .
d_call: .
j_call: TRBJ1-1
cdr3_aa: CASRAGNTEAFF
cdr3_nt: TGTGCCAGCAGGGCAGGTAACACTGAAGCTTTCTTT

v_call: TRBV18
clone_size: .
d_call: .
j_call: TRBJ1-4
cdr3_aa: CASSPSPAEKLFF
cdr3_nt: TGTGCCAGCTCACCAAGCCCGGCTGAAAAACTGTTTTTT

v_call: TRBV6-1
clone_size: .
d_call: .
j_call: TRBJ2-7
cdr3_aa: CASSDARGYEQYF
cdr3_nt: TGTGCCAGCAGTGACGCACGGGGCTACGAGCAGTACTTC

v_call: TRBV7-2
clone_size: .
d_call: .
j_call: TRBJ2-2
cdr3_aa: CASSPQGIGELFF
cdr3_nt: TGTGCCAGCAGCCCGCAGGGGATCGGGGAGCTGTTTTTT

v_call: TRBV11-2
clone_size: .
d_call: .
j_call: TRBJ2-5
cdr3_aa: CASSPRLGETQYF
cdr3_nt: TGTGCCAGCAGCCCCCGACTCGGAGAGACCCAGTACTTC

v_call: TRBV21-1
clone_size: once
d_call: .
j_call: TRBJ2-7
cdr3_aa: CASSPREGGIGYEQYF
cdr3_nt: TGTGCCAGCAGCCCCAGGGAAGGGGGAATAGGGTACGAGCAGTACTTC

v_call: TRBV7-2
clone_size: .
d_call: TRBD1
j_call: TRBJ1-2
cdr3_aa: CASSPWSGGAPGGYTF
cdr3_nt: TGTGCCAGCAGTCCTTGGTCAGGGGGCGCCCCGGGCGGCTACACCTTC

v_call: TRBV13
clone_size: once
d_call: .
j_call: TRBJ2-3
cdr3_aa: CASSIRTDRTDTQYF
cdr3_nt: TGTGCCAGCAGCATACGGACAGACCGCACAGATACGCAGTATTTT

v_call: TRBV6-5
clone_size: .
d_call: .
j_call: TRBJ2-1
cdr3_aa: CASSSGPEQFF
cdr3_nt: TGTGCCAGCAGTAGCGGGCCCGAGCAGTTCTTC

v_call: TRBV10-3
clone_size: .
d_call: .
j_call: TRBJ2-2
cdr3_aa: CAIRGGANTGELFF
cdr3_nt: TGTGCCATCAGAGGCGGGGCGAACACCGGGGAGCTGTTTTTT

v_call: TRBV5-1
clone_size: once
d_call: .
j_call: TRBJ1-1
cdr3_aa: CASSLDPETEAFF
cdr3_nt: TGCGCCAGCAGCTTGGACCCGGAGACTGAAGCTTTCTTT

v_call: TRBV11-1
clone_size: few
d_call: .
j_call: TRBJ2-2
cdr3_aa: CASSFGQGINTGELFF
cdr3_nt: TGTGCCAGCAGCTTCGGTCAGGGTATTAACACCGGGGAGCTGTTTTTT

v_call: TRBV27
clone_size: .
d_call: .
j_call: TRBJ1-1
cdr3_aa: CASSFGENTEAFF
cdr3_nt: TGTGCCAGCAGTTTTGGGGAGAACACTGAAGCTTTCTTT

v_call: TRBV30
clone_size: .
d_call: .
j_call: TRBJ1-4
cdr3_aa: CAWRPGTANEKLFF
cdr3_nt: TGTGCCTGGAGGCCTGGAACCGCTAATGAAAAACTGTTTTTT

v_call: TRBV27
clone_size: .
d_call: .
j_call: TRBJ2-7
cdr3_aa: CASSWAGSYEQYF
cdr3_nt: TGTGCCAGCAGTTGGGCAGGCTCCTACGAGCAGTACTTC

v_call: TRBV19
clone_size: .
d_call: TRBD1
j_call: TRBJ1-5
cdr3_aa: CASTQPTGGFSNQPQHF
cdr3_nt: TGTGCCAGTACCCAACCGACAGGGGGTTTTAGCAATCAGCCCCAGCATTTT

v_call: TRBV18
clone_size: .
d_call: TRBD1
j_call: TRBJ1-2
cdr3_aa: CASSPQGADGYTF
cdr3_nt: TGTGCCAGCTCACCACAGGGGGCGGATGGCTACACCTTC

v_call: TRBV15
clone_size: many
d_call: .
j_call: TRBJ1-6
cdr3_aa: CATSRDRQGSSPLHF
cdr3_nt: TGTGCCACCAGCAGAGATCGGCAGGGGAGTTCACCCCTCCACTTT

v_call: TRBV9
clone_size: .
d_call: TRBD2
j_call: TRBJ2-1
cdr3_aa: CASSPRGAGGRYNEQFF
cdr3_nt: TGTGCCAGCAGCCCCCGGGGCGCGGGAGGCCGTTACAATGAGCAGTTCTTC

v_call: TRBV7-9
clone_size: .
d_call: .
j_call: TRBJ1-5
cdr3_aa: CASRELSQPQHF
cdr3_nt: TGTGCCAGCAGAGAGTTGAGCCAGCCCCAGCATTTT

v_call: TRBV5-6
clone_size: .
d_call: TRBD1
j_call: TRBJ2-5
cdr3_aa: CASSPRGRGLETQYF
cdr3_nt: TGTGCCAGCAGCCCTCGAGGCAGGGGGCTAGAGACCCAGTACTTC

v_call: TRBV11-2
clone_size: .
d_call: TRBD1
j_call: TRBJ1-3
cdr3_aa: CASSREQGVNTIYF
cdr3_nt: TGTGCCAGCAGCCGAGAACAGGGGGTAAACACCATATATTTT

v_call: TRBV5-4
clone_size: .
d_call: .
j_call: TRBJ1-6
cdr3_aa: CASSFRGGSPLHF
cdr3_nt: TGTGCCAGCAGCTTCCGGGGGGGCTCACCCCTCCACTTT

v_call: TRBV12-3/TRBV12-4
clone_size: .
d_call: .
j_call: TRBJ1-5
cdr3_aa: CASTQPQHF
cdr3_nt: TGTGCCAGCACTCAGCCCCAGCATTTT

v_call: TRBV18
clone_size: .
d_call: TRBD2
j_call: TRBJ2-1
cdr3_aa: CASSSGTSVDEQFF
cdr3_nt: TGTGCCAGCTCAAGCGGGACTAGCGTTGATGAGCAGTTCTTC

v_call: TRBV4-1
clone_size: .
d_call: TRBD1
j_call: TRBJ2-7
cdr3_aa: CASSQVGTGEHEQYF
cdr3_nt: TGCGCCAGCAGCCAAGTTGGGACAGGGGAACACGAGCAGTACTTC

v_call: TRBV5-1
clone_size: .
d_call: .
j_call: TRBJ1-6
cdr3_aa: CASSLGEVSGSPLHF
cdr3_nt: TGCGCCAGCAGCTTGGGCGAAGTCAGTGGTTCACCCCTCCACTTT

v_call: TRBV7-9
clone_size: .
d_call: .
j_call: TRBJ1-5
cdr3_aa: CASSRGDGSNQPQHF
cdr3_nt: TGTGCCAGCAGTCGAGGGGACGGTAGCAATCAGCCCCAGCATTTT

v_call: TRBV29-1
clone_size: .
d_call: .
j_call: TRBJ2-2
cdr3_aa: CSVSQEGLNTGELFF
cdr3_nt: TGCAGCGTTTCCCAGGAGGGGCTTAACACCGGGGAGCTGTTTTTT

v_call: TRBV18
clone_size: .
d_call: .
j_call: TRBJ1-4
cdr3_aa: CASSPDPTNEKLFF
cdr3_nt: TGTGCCAGCTCACCAGATCCAACTAATGAAAAACTGTTTTTT

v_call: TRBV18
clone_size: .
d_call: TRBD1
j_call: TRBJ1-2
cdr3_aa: CASSPTGGLAVEYGYTF
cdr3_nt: TGTGCCAGCTCACCCACAGGGGGCCTTGCCGTTGAATATGGCTACACCTTC

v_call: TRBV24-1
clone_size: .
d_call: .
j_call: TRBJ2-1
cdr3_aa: CATKPGVGDNEQFF
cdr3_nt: TGTGCCACCAAACCGGGAGTTGGAGACAATGAGCAGTTCTTC

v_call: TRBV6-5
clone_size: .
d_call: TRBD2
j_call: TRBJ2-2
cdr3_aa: CASTGTSGTTGELFF
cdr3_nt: TGTGCCAGCACCGGGACTAGCGGGACCACCGGGGAGCTGTTTTTT

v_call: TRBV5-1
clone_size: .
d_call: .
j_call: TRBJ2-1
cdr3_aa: CASSPPDYRNEQFF
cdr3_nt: TGCGCCAGCAGCCCGCCGGACTACCGGAATGAGCAGTTCTTC

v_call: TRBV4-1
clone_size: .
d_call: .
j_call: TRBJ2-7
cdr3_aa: CASSQVGGLRPYYEQYF
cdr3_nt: TGCGCCAGCAGCCAAGTCGGGGGCCTAAGACCCTACTACGAGCAGTACTTC

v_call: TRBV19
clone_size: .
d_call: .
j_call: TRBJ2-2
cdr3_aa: CASSSGGQKNTGELFF
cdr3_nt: TGTGCCAGTAGTTCGGGGGGACAGAAGAACACCGGGGAGCTGTTTTTT

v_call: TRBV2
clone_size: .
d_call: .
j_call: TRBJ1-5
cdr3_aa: CASGEDYSNQPQHF
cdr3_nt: TGTGCCAGCGGGGAGGACTATAGCAATCAGCCCCAGCATTTT

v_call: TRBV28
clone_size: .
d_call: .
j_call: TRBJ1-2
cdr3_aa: CASSWGAHGYTF
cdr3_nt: TGTGCCAGCAGTTGGGGGGCCCATGGCTACACCTTC

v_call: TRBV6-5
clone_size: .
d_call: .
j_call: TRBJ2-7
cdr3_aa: CASSYGVFYEQYF
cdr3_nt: TGTGCCAGCAGTTACGGGGTTTTCTACGAGCAGTACTTC

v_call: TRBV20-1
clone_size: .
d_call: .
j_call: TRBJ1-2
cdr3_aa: CSATLIYGYTF
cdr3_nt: TGCAGTGCTACCCTCATATATGGCTACACCTTC

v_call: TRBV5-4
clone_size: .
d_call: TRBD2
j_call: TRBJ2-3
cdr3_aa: CASSLPGLPASTDTQYF
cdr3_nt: TGTGCCAGCAGCTTACCGGGACTACCCGCCAGCACAGATACGCAGTATTTT

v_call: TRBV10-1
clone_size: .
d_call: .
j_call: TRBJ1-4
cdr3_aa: CASSESVRLNEKLFF
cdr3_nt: TGCGCCAGCAGTGAGTCTGTTAGACTTAATGAAAAACTGTTTTTT

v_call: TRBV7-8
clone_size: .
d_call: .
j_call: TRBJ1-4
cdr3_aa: CASSTILRGNNEKLFF
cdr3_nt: TGTGCCAGCAGCACTATACTCAGGGGAAATAATGAAAAACTGTTTTTT

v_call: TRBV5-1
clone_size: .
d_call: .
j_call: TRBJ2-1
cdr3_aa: CASSRSGVAYNEQFF
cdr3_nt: TGCGCCAGCAGCCGGTCGGGGGTAGCCTACAATGAGCAGTTCTTC

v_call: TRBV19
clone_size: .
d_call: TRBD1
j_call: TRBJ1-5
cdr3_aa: CASSYGQGLQPQHF
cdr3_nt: TGTGCCAGTAGTTACGGACAGGGGCTTCAGCCCCAGCATTTT

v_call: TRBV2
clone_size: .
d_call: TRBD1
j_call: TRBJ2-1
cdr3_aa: CASSESVGQALNEQFF
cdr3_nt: TGTGCCAGCAGTGAGAGTGTGGGACAGGCACTCAATGAGCAGTTCTTC

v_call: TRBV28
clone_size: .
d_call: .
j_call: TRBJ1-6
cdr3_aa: CASSQGSNSPLHF
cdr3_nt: TGTGCCAGCAGTCAGGGATCCAATTCACCCCTCCACTTT

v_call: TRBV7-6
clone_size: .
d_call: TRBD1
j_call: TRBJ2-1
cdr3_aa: CASSTHKVGGRDSEQFF
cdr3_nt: TGTGCCAGCAGCACACATAAAGTCGGCGGCAGGGACAGTGAGCAGTTCTTC

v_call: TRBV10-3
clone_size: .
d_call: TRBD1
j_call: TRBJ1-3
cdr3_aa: CAIWDSSSSGNTIYF
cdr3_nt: TGTGCCATCTGGGACAGCTCCTCCTCTGGAAACACCATATATTTT

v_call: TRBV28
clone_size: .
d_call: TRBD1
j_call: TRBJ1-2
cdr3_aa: CASSLFDRDRGGYTF
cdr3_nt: TGTGCCAGCAGTTTATTCGACCGGGACAGGGGAGGCTACACCTTC

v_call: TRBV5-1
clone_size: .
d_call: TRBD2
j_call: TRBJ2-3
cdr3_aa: CASSYYKTSGRARIDRDTQYF
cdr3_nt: TGCGCCAGCAGCTACTACAAGACTAGCGGGAGGGCCCGGATTGACAGGGATACGCAGTATTTT

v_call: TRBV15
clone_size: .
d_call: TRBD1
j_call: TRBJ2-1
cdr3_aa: CATSRAIQGFPYNEQFF
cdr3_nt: TGTGCCACCAGCAGGGCCATACAGGGGTTTCCCTACAATGAGCAGTTCTTC

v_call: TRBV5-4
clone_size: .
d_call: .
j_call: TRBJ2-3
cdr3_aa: CASSLSPLSTDTQYF
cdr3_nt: TGTGCCAGCAGCTTGTCCCCCCTGAGCACAGATACGCAGTATTTT

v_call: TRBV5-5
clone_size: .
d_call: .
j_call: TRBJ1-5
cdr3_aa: CASSPGRPYSNQPQHF
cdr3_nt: TGTGCCAGCAGTCCCGGGCGCCCTTATAGCAATCAGCCCCAGCATTTT

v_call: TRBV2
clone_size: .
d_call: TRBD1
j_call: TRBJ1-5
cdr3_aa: CASSTSGQGNQPQHF
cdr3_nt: TGTGCCAGCAGTACCTCGGGACAGGGAAATCAGCCCCAGCATTTT

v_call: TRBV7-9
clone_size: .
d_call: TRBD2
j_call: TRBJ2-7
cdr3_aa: CASSLALLAGANYEQYF
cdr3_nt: TGTGCCAGCAGCTTAGCGCTCCTAGCGGGAGCGAATTACGAGCAGTACTTC